The clone carrying this T cell receptor (beta chain) was counted only a few times. Its antigen is still unknown. This sample was included in a study of T-cell reconstitution after alpha-beta-depleted transplantation in children. Points from the study as a whole: Alpha-beta T cells present about two months after transplant were reported to originate from several hundred expanded graft clones.

Preparation of the TCRbeta library involved a method that used unique molecular identifiers. TCRdb analysed the PCR reads with MiXCR anew, one entry per CDR3 protein. This sample yields roughly 30,000 distinct CDR3 sequences, of which 5% to 7% are seen a single time; over 25% belongs to the top ten. The receptor was derived from a child in the first two years of life who had a stem cell transplant for acute myeloid leukemia, so the T cells may come from the graft donor. The sequenced sample was peripheral blood, obtained 60 days after TCRalphabeta/CD19-depleted stem cell transplant.

The CDR3 coding sequence is TGCGCCAGCAGCCTACAGCTAGGCTCAAGCCCCTACAATGAGCAGTTCTTC. Translating it yields CASSLQLGSSPYNEQFF. The rearrangement links TRBV4-3 to TRBJ2-1, with unresolved D. The CDR3 contains 17 residues. V dropped 4 bases and J dropped 2 bases, with 18 bases sitting between them. CDR1 is LGHNA, CDR2 YSLEER, per germline.